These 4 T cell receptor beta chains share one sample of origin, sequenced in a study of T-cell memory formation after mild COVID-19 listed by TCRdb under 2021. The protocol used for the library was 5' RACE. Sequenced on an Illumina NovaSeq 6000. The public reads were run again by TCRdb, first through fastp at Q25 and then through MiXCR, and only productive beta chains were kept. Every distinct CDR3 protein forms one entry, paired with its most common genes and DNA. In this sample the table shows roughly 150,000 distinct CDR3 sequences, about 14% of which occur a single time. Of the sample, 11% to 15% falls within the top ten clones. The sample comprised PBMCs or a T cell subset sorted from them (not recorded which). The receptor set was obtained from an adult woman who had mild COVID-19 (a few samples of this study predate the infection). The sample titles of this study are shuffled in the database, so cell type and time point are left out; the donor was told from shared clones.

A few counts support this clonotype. Here the CDR3 reads CATSDSGGNTGELFF. DNA of the CDR3: TGTGCCACCAGTGATTCGGGGGGTAACACCGGGGAGCTGTTTTTT. V and J are TRBV24-1 and TRBJ2-2; 7 bases align to TRBD2. Trimming took 2 bases from V and 2 from J; bases not matched to a gene: 1. From germline, CDR1 is KGHDR and CDR2 SFDVKD. The CDR3 has 15 residues.

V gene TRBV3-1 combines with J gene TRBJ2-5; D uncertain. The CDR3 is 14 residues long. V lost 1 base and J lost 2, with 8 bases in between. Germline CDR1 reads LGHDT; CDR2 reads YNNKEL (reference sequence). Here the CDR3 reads CASSQGNLQETQYF. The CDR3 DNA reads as TGTGCCAGCAGCCAAGGAAACTTACAAGAGACCCAGTACTTC.

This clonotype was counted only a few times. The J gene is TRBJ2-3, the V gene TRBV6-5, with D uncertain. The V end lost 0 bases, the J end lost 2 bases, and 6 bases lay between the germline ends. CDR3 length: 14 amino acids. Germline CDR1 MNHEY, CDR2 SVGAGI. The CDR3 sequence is CASSYSKLTDTQYF. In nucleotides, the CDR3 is TGTGCCAGCAGTTACTCAAAGCTCACAGATACGCAGTATTTT.

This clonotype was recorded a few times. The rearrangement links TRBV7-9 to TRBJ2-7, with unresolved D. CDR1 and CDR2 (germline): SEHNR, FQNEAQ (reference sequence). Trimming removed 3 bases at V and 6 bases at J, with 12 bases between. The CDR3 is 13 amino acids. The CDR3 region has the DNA TGTGCCAGCAGCTTCTTTCATAGTGTCGAGCAGTACTTC. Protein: CASSFFHSVEQYF.